The rows below give T cell receptor beta chains drawn from one sample of a study of blood T cell repertoires in COVID-19. The repertoire was sequenced with immunoSEQ multiplex PCR; TCRdb's copy has only in-frame clones and lacks some. This table has about 80,000 clones, roughly 85% appearing once. The sequencing sample was made of peripheral blood. These receptors were collected from a man over 45 with COVID-19, enrolled during active disease. Each CDR3 is given with its conserved first and last residue. Each record gives: V gene, clone size, D gene, J gene, CDR3 DNA, CDR3 protein. The D gene is left open where the match is weak. Rows may omit the clone size; those that give it use once, few, many or a size class.

V gene: TRBV28
clone size: few
D gene: TRBD1
J gene: TRBJ1-5
CDR3 DNA: TGTGCCAGCAACACGGGACAGGGAAGCAATCAGCCCCAGCATTTT
CDR3 protein: CASNTGQGSNQPQHF

V gene: TRBV11-3
clone size: once
D gene: TRBD2
J gene: TRBJ2-7
CDR3 DNA: TGTGCCAGCAGCGCAGGACTAGCGGGAGCAGACGAGCAGTACTTC
CDR3 protein: CASSAGLAGADEQYF

V gene: TRBV6-5
clone size: -
D gene: TRBD1
J gene: TRBJ1-1
CDR3 DNA: TGTGCCAGCAGTTACTCGACAGGGGGAAGAGGAGCTGAAGCTTTCTTT
CDR3 protein: CASSYSTGGRGAEAFF

V gene: TRBV11-2
clone size: -
D gene: TRBD1
J gene: TRBJ2-7
CDR3 DNA: TGTGCCAGCAGCCCCGGGAGGTGGACAGGGGCTTTCGAGCAGTACTTC
CDR3 protein: CASSPGRWTGAFEQYF

V gene: TRBV27
clone size: -
D gene: -
J gene: TRBJ1-1
CDR3 DNA: TGTGCCAGCAGTTTGAGGAAGCTAAACACTGAAGCTTTCTTT
CDR3 protein: CASSLRKLNTEAFF

V gene: TRBV5-4
clone size: -
D gene: -
J gene: TRBJ2-1
CDR3 DNA: TGTGCCAGCAGCCGTAACGCGGGAAACGGGTACAATGAGCAGTTCTTC
CDR3 protein: CASSRNAGNGYNEQFF

V gene: TRBV5-1
clone size: -
D gene: -
J gene: TRBJ2-3
CDR3 DNA: TGCGCCAGCAGCACCGGGTTGCCCACAGATACGCAGTATTTT
CDR3 protein: CASSTGLPTDTQYF

V gene: TRBV5-1
clone size: once
D gene: -
J gene: TRBJ2-1
CDR3 DNA: TGCGCCAGCAGCTCGACTGGCTCCTACAATGAGCAGTTCTTC
CDR3 protein: CASSSTGSYNEQFF

V gene: TRBV11-2
clone size: -
D gene: -
J gene: TRBJ2-1
CDR3 DNA: TGTGCCAGCAGCTTAGATAGGGGGACCCTTGGGTTCTTC
CDR3 protein: CASSLDRGTLGFF

V gene: TRBV9
clone size: -
D gene: -
J gene: TRBJ1-2
CDR3 DNA: TGTGCCAGCAGCGTACAACCTCTAAACTATGGCTACACCTTC
CDR3 protein: CASSVQPLNYGYTF

V gene: TRBV7-9
clone size: -
D gene: -
J gene: TRBJ1-4
CDR3 DNA: TGTGCCAGCAGCTTTAACGGGGGAAAACTGTTTTTT
CDR3 protein: CASSFNGGKLFF

V gene: TRBV11-3
clone size: once
D gene: TRBD1
J gene: TRBJ2-1
CDR3 DNA: TGTGCCAGCAGCTTAGCCTCCGGGACAGCCTACAATGAGCAGTTCTTC
CDR3 protein: CASSLASGTAYNEQFF

V gene: TRBV6-5
clone size: -
D gene: -
J gene: TRBJ2-2
CDR3 DNA: TGTGCCAGCAAAAGGAGTAATGCCGGGGAGCTGTTTTTT
CDR3 protein: CASKRSNAGELFF

V gene: TRBV14
clone size: -
D gene: -
J gene: TRBJ1-1
CDR3 DNA: TGTGCCAGCGCCCAGGGGCAGGCCAATGAAGCTTTCTTT
CDR3 protein: CASAQGQANEAFF

V gene: TRBV7-8
clone size: -
D gene: -
J gene: TRBJ1-4
CDR3 DNA: TGTGCCAGCAGCTCTTACAGGGCCGGGGCTAATGAAAAACTGTTTTTT
CDR3 protein: CASSSYRAGANEKLFF

V gene: TRBV24-1
clone size: -
D gene: -
J gene: TRBJ1-2
CDR3 DNA: TGTGCCACCAGTGATGCTGGCAGCCAGGGCCATAACTATGGCTACACCTTC
CDR3 protein: CATSDAGSQGHNYGYTF

V gene: TRBV19
clone size: -
D gene: TRBD1
J gene: TRBJ1-5
CDR3 DNA: TGTGCCAGTAGTGCACGAGCCGGGACAGCCTATAATCAGCCCCAGCATTTT
CDR3 protein: CASSARAGTAYNQPQHF

V gene: TRBV6-6
clone size: -
D gene: -
J gene: TRBJ2-5
CDR3 DNA: TGTGCCAGCAGTTACGGAACAGGAAACCAAGAGACCCAGTACTTC
CDR3 protein: CASSYGTGNQETQYF

V gene: TRBV24-1
clone size: -
D gene: TRBD2
J gene: TRBJ2-1
CDR3 DNA: TGTGCCACCAGTGATCCACCACTAGCGGGAGGGAATGAGCAGTTCTTC
CDR3 protein: CATSDPPLAGGNEQFF

V gene: TRBV11-2
clone size: -
D gene: TRBD1
J gene: TRBJ2-5
CDR3 DNA: TGTGCCAGCAGCCTCAACAGGGGACAAGAGACCCAGTACTTC
CDR3 protein: CASSLNRGQETQYF

V gene: TRBV27
clone size: -
D gene: -
J gene: TRBJ2-4
CDR3 DNA: TGTGCCAGCAGTTCATGGGGGCCCAAAAACATTCAGTACTTC
CDR3 protein: CASSSWGPKNIQYF

V gene: TRBV30
clone size: -
D gene: -
J gene: TRBJ2-1
CDR3 DNA: TGTGCCTGGAGTGGCCGACGGGAGTACGGTGAGCAGTTCTTC
CDR3 protein: CAWSGRREYGEQFF

V gene: TRBV6-5
clone size: -
D gene: -
J gene: TRBJ2-7
CDR3 DNA: TGTGCCAGCATTGGCACCTTAACCTACGAGCAGTACTTC
CDR3 protein: CASIGTLTYEQYF

V gene: TRBV18
clone size: -
D gene: -
J gene: TRBJ1-1
CDR3 DNA: TGTGCCAGCTCACCAACATTTATGAACACTGAAGCTTTCTTT
CDR3 protein: CASSPTFMNTEAFF

V gene: TRBV10-3
clone size: -
D gene: TRBD1
J gene: TRBJ2-3
CDR3 DNA: TGTGCCATCAGTGAGGACAGGGGGAGAACAGATACGCAGTATTTT
CDR3 protein: CAISEDRGRTDTQYF

V gene: TRBV13
clone size: -
D gene: -
J gene: TRBJ1-1
CDR3 DNA: TGTGCCAGCAGCTCGGACGGGAGGAACACTGAAGCTTTCTTT
CDR3 protein: CASSSDGRNTEAFF

V gene: TRBV6-2/TRBV6-3
clone size: -
D gene: -
J gene: TRBJ2-1
CDR3 DNA: TGTGCCAGCAGTACTAGGACGGGGACAATTTACAATGAGCAGTTCTTC
CDR3 protein: CASSTRTGTIYNEQFF

V gene: TRBV30
clone size: -
D gene: -
J gene: TRBJ2-3
CDR3 DNA: TGTGCCTTGGAAGGCAGGGCGGAAGATACGCAGTATTTT
CDR3 protein: CALEGRAEDTQYF

V gene: TRBV7-9
clone size: -
D gene: -
J gene: TRBJ2-7
CDR3 DNA: TGTGCCAGCAGCTCGGACGGGCAGGGTCCCTACGAGCAGTACTTC
CDR3 protein: CASSSDGQGPYEQYF

V gene: TRBV2
clone size: -
D gene: TRBD2
J gene: TRBJ2-1
CDR3 DNA: TGTGCCAGCAAACGGGAGGGGAGCCTCAATGAGCAGTTCTTC
CDR3 protein: CASKREGSLNEQFF

V gene: TRBV9
clone size: -
D gene: -
J gene: TRBJ2-1
CDR3 DNA: TGTGCCAGCAGCGTAGGTAACAGCTACAATGAGCAGTTCTTC
CDR3 protein: CASSVGNSYNEQFF

V gene: TRBV4-3
clone size: once
D gene: TRBD2
J gene: TRBJ2-1
CDR3 DNA: TGCGCCAGCAGCCAAGTCCCGGGGACTAGCGGGAGCAACAGCAATGAGCAGTTCTTC
CDR3 protein: CASSQVPGTSGSNSNEQFF

V gene: TRBV6-5
clone size: -
D gene: TRBD1
J gene: TRBJ1-1
CDR3 DNA: TGTGCCAGCTCGACAGGGTTCGGGACTGAAGCTTTCTTT
CDR3 protein: CASSTGFGTEAFF

V gene: TRBV28
clone size: -
D gene: -
J gene: TRBJ2-2
CDR3 DNA: TGTGCCAGCAGGTCGGACAGAGACACCGGGGAGCTGTTTTTT
CDR3 protein: CASRSDRDTGELFF

V gene: TRBV5-6
clone size: -
D gene: -
J gene: TRBJ1-1
CDR3 DNA: TGTGCCAGCAGCTTGGGGGGCAGGACGAACACTGAAGCTTTCTTT
CDR3 protein: CASSLGGRTNTEAFF

V gene: TRBV7-6
clone size: -
D gene: TRBD2
J gene: TRBJ2-7
CDR3 DNA: TGTGCCAGCAGCCAAGGGACTAGCGGGAGCTACGAGCAGTACTTC
CDR3 protein: CASSQGTSGSYEQYF

V gene: TRBV7-9
clone size: once
D gene: TRBD2
J gene: TRBJ2-1
CDR3 DNA: TGTGCCAGCAGCTCCCCCGGGACTAACTACAATGAGCAGTTCTTC
CDR3 protein: CASSSPGTNYNEQFF

V gene: TRBV3-1/TRBV3-2
clone size: once
D gene: -
J gene: TRBJ1-4
CDR3 DNA: TGTGCCAGCAGCCCTACAGGGACCGGAGGTAAACTGTTTTTT
CDR3 protein: CASSPTGTGGKLFF

V gene: TRBV9
clone size: -
D gene: -
J gene: TRBJ1-6
CDR3 DNA: TGTGCCAGCAGCGTAGCCGGAGATAATTCACCCCTCCACTTT
CDR3 protein: CASSVAGDNSPLHF

V gene: TRBV2
clone size: -
D gene: TRBD2
J gene: TRBJ2-5
CDR3 DNA: TGTGCCAGCTCTCTCGACGCGGGAGAGGGGGAGACCCAGTACTTC
CDR3 protein: CASSLDAGEGETQYF

V gene: TRBV30
clone size: -
D gene: TRBD1
J gene: TRBJ1-1
CDR3 DNA: TGTGCCTGGAGTGAGGGGGCTACTGAAGCTTTCTTT
CDR3 protein: CAWSEGATEAFF

V gene: TRBV28
clone size: -
D gene: -
J gene: TRBJ2-5
CDR3 DNA: TGTGCCAGCAGTCCCGGACAGCAAGAGACCCAGTACTTC
CDR3 protein: CASSPGQQETQYF

V gene: TRBV5-6
clone size: -
D gene: -
J gene: TRBJ2-7
CDR3 DNA: TGTGCCAGCAGCTTGGGTCAGGGCCCAACAGCCTACGAGCAGTACTTC
CDR3 protein: CASSLGQGPTAYEQYF

V gene: TRBV9
clone size: -
D gene: TRBD2
J gene: TRBJ2-7
CDR3 DNA: TGTGCCAGCAGCGTTGGTCCCGGGACTAGCGGGAGCTTCTACGAGCAGTACTTC
CDR3 protein: CASSVGPGTSGSFYEQYF

V gene: TRBV5-1
clone size: -
D gene: TRBD1
J gene: TRBJ2-7
CDR3 DNA: TGCGCCAGTGCAGTGACAGGGACCTACGAGCAGTACTTC
CDR3 protein: CASAVTGTYEQYF

V gene: TRBV4-1
clone size: -
D gene: -
J gene: TRBJ2-6
CDR3 DNA: TGCGCCAGCAGCCAGACAGAACAGTCCCTCTCTGGGGCCAACGTCCTGACTTTC
CDR3 protein: CASSQTEQSLSGANVLTF

V gene: TRBV5-1
clone size: -
D gene: TRBD2
J gene: TRBJ2-5
CDR3 DNA: TGCGCCAGCAGCGGACTAGCGGGGGAGACCCAGTACTTC
CDR3 protein: CASSGLAGETQYF

V gene: TRBV5-1
clone size: many
D gene: TRBD2
J gene: TRBJ2-1
CDR3 DNA: TGCGCCAGCAGCGCCGGACTAGATAACAATGAGCAGTTCTTC
CDR3 protein: CASSAGLDNNEQFF

V gene: TRBV4-3
clone size: -
D gene: -
J gene: TRBJ2-7
CDR3 DNA: TGCGCCAGCAGCCGGGGATGGGGGGAGTACGAGCAGTACTTC
CDR3 protein: CASSRGWGEYEQYF

V gene: TRBV6-5
clone size: once
D gene: TRBD1
J gene: TRBJ1-2
CDR3 DNA: TGTGCCAGCACTAGTGAGGGGGCTCGTGGCTACACCTTC
CDR3 protein: CASTSEGARGYTF

V gene: TRBV5-1
clone size: -
D gene: -
J gene: TRBJ2-7
CDR3 DNA: TGCGCCAGCAGCAAGGGAGGACAGGCCAACTACGAGCAGTACTTC
CDR3 protein: CASSKGGQANYEQYF

V gene: TRBV14
clone size: -
D gene: -
J gene: TRBJ1-2
CDR3 DNA: TGTGCCAGCAGCCGAGATCCACAGAATGGCTACACCTTC
CDR3 protein: CASSRDPQNGYTF

V gene: TRBV2
clone size: once
D gene: -
J gene: TRBJ1-6
CDR3 DNA: TGTGCCAGCAAATTAGGGGGAAGTAATTCACCCCTCCACTTT
CDR3 protein: CASKLGGSNSPLHF

V gene: TRBV7-9
clone size: -
D gene: TRBD1
J gene: TRBJ1-4
CDR3 DNA: TGTGCCAGCAGCTTCTACAGGGGAAGGGGTGAAAAACTGTTTTTT
CDR3 protein: CASSFYRGRGEKLFF

V gene: TRBV6-4
clone size: few
D gene: -
J gene: TRBJ1-6
CDR3 DNA: TGTGCCAGCAGTGAATCGGGGGATGGGAATTCACCCCTCCACTTT
CDR3 protein: CASSESGDGNSPLHF

V gene: TRBV11-2
clone size: -
D gene: -
J gene: TRBJ1-1
CDR3 DNA: TGTGCCAGCAGCCCCGGGACATTCGACACTGAAGCTTTCTTT
CDR3 protein: CASSPGTFDTEAFF

V gene: TRBV18
clone size: -
D gene: -
J gene: TRBJ1-5
CDR3 DNA: TGTGCCAGCTCACCTAGCGATTCCAATCAGCCCCAGCATTTT
CDR3 protein: CASSPSDSNQPQHF